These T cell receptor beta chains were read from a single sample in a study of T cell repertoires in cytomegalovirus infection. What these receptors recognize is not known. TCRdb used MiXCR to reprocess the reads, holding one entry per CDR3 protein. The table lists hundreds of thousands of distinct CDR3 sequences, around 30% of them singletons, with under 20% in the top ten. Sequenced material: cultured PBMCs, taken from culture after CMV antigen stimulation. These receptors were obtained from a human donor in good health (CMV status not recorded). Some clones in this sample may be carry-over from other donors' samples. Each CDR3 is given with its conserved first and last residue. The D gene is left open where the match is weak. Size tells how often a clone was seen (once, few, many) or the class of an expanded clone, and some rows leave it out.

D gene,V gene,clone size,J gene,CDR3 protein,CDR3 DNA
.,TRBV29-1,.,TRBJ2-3,CSVGTTDTQYF,TGCAGCGTTGGGACAACGGATACGCAGTATTTT
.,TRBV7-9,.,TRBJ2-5,CASSLTGALQQTQYF,TGTGCCAGCAGCTTAACCGGAGCCCTACAACAGACCCAGTACTTC
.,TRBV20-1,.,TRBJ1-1,CSASPTRNTEAFF,TGCAGTGCTAGCCCGACAAGGAACACTGAAGCTTTCTTT
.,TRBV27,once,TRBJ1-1,CASSFTGAAGVNTEAFF,TGTGCCAGCAGTTTCACCGGGGCGGCAGGGGTGAACACTGAAGCTTTCTTT
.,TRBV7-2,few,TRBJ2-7,CASSLDWGAGNEQYF,TGTGCCAGCAGCTTAGACTGGGGGGCAGGAAACGAGCAGTACTTC
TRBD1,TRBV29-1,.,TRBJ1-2,CSVEDRQGKANYGYTF,TGCAGCGTTGAAGATCGACAGGGGAAAGCCAACTATGGCTACACCTTC
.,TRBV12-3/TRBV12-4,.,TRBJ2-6,CASIGGTVSSGANVLTF,TGTGCCAGCATCGGCGGGACAGTTAGCTCTGGGGCCAACGTCCTGACTTTC
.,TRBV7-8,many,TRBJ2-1,CASSLKGISYNEQFF,TGTGCCAGCAGCTTGAAGGGGATCTCCTACAATGAGCAGTTCTTC
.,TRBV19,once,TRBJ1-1,CASSLRIVGTEAFF,TGTGCCAGTAGTCTCAGGATTGTGGGCACTGAAGCTTTCTTT
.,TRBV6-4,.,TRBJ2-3,CASSEGNSPTDTQYF,TGTGCCAGCAGTGAGGGGAACAGCCCCACAGATACGCAGTATTTT
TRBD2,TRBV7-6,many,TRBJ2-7,CASSLVVTSGDSYEQYF,TGTGCCAGCAGCTTAGTCGTTACTAGCGGAGATTCCTACGAGCAGTACTTC
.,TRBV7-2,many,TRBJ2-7,CASSLDGTLDEQYF,TGTGCCAGCAGCTTAGACGGGACCCTAGACGAGCAGTACTTC
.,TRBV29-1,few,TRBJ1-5,CSVVVDGDQPQHF,TGCAGCGTTGTGGTGGATGGGGATCAGCCCCAGCATTTT
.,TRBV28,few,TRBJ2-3,CASSPPRLTDTQYF,TGTGCCAGCAGTCCCCCTCGACTGACAGATACGCAGTATTTT
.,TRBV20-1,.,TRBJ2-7,CSAPIGQRTYEQYF,TGCAGTGCACCAATCGGGCAGCGAACCTACGAGCAGTACTTC
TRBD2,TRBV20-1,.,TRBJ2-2,CSAIRTSGRAYTGELFF,TGCAGTGCTATCAGGACTAGCGGGAGGGCGTACACCGGGGAGCTGTTTTTT
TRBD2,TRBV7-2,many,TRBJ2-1,CASSLGLAGGKSNEQFF,TGTGCCAGCAGCTTAGGTTTGGCGGGAGGGAAGAGCAATGAGCAGTTCTTC
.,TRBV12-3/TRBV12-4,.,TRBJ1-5,CASSFIGSGSNQPQHF,TGTGCCAGCAGTTTTATAGGGTCGGGTAGCAATCAGCCCCAGCATTTT
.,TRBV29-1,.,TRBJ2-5,CSVGNRWSGDRGVETQYF,TGCAGCGTGGGAAATCGTTGGAGCGGGGATAGGGGGGTGGAGACCCAGTACTTC
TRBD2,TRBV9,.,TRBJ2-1,CASSDSGDSYNEQFF,TGTGCCAGCAGCGATAGCGGGGACTCCTACAATGAGCAGTTCTTC
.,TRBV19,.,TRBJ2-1,CASSIKRASSYNEQFF,TGTGCCAGTAGTATTAAGCGGGCTAGCTCCTACAATGAGCAGTTCTTC
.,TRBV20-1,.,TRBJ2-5,CSARRGDTEGRGPQETQYF,TGCAGTGCTAGAAGAGGAGACACTGAAGGTCGTGGACCCCAAGAGACCCAGTACTTC